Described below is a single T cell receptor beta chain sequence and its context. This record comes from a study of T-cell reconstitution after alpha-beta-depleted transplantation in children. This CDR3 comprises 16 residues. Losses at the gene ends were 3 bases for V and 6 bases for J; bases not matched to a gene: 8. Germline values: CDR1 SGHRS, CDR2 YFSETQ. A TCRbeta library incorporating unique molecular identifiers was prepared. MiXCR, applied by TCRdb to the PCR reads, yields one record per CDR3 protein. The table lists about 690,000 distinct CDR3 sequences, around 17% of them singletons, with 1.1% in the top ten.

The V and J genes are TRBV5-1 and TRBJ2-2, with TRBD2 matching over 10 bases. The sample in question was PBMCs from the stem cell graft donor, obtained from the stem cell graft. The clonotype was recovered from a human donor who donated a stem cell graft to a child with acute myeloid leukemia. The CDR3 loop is CASSSAGTSASGELFF. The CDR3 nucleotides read TGCGCCAGCAGCTCGGCCGGGACTAGCGCTTCCGGGGAGCTGTTTTTT.